Below, one T cell receptor beta chain is given with its context. Its antigen is still unknown. The entry originates in a study of cytomegalovirus exposure and HLA in healthy donors. For the study at large: Most donors, approximately 82% of 398 genotyped, fell in the Caucasian-associated ancestry cluster. Regarding the study as a whole: In an earlier analysis, in several hundred donors, most V segments appeared productive either ~87% or ~30% of the time.

V was cut by 3 bases and J by 4 bases, with 10 bases left in between. Germline assignment: CDR1 SGDLS and CDR2 YYNGEE. The length of the CDR3 is 13 residues. It was with 60 Vbeta and 13 Jbeta primers that the PCR ran. Data came from immunoSEQ multiplex PCR; TCRdb stores just in-frame clones and leaves some out. The table records about 190,000 clones, about 86% of them present only once. The rearrangement joins TRBV9 to TRBJ1-1; TRBD1 is a possible D gene (5 bases). The sample taken for sequencing was PBMCs. The sequence was collected from a man in his forties or fifties in good health and CMV-seropositive. Here the CDR3 reads CASSAQGRTEAFF. As DNA, the CDR3 is TGTGCCAGCAGCGCCCAGGGTCGCACTGAAGCTTTCTTT. Combining the CDR3 with reference TRBV9 and TRBJ1-1 gives the whole variable domain DSGVTQTPKHLITATGQRVTLRCSPRSGDLSVYWYQQSLDQGLQFLIQYYNGEERAKGNILERFSAQQFPDLHSELNLSSLELGDSALYFCASSAQGRTEAFFGQGTRLTVV.